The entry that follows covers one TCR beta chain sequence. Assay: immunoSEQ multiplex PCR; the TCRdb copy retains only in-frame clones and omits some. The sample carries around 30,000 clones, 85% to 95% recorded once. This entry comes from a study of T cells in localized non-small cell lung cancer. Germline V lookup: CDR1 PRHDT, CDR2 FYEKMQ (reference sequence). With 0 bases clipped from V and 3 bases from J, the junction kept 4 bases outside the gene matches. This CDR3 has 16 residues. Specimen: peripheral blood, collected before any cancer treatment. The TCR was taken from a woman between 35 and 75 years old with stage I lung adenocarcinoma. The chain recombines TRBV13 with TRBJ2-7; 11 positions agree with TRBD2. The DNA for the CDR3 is TGTGCCAGCAGCTTAGGGGTGGGACTAGCGGTCTACGAGCAGTACTTC. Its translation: CASSLGVGLAVYEQYF.